This passage covers 23 T cell receptor beta chains from one sample sequenced in a study of blood T cell repertoires in COVID-19. Profiling relied on immunoSEQ multiplex PCR, and the TCRdb table lists in-frame clones only, not all of them. The sample has approximately 300,000 clones, more than 85% seen once. Sequencing was performed on PBMCs or T cells enriched from blood (not recorded which). The source is a woman under 40 who had been exposed to COVID-19.

In DNA, the CDR3 is TGTGCCAGCAGCTCCCTCTCCGGGGAGCAGTACTTC. This codes for CASSSLSGEQYF. The rearrangement links TRBV7-9 to TRBJ2-7; D uncertain. The V gene's germline CDR1 is SEHNR and CDR2 FQNEAQ (reference sequence). V lost 4 bases, J lost 7 bases, and 11 bases lay in between. The CDR3 sequence is 12 residues long.

The CDR3 DNA reads TGTGCCAGCAGCTTAAGGGGGTGGGGTCAGCCCCAGCATTTT. Translation: CASSLRGWGQPQHF. The rearrangement links TRBV5-6 to TRBJ1-5; D possibly corresponds to TRBD1 (6 bases). Germline V gives CDR1 SGHDT, CDR2 YYEEEE. Trimming left V 2 bases short and J 6 bases short, with 12 bases between. This CDR3 spans 14 amino acids.

This chain connects TRBV7-9 to TRBJ1-1; no definite D call. The germline CDR1 and CDR2 sequences are SEHNR and FQNEAQ (reference sequence). This CDR3 is 15 amino acids long. V lost 2 bases, J lost 6 bases, and 16 bases lay in between. In DNA, the CDR3 is TGTGCCAGCAGCTTAACTCCGGGTCTGGCCCCTGAAGCTTTCTTT. This sequence encodes CASSLTPGLAPEAFF.

To note about this clone: This CDR3 is missing its conserved last phenylalanine or tryptophan, likely due to a read error. No DNA is shown, since the ends of the CDR3 on it are uncertain; the CDR3 is the one TCRdb lists. The chain is built from TRBV2 and TRBJ1-1; the table gives TRBD1 as D, unverified against the DNA. CDR1 and CDR2 (germline): SNHLY, FYNNEI. Counting both end residues, the CDR3 totals 9 amino acids. The CDR3 spells CASRAQTHI.

This clone was counted between two and nine times. This chain links TRBV5-5 with TRBJ1-5; 8 positions match TRBD1. This CDR3 comprises 16 residues. With V trimmed by 3 bases and J by 2 bases, 7 bases remained unmatched. Germline assignment: CDR1 SGHKS and CDR2 YYEKEE (reference sequence). CDR3 DNA: TGTGCCAGCAGCTGGGGCCAGGGGGCGGGCAATCAGCCCCAGCATTTT. This encodes CASSWGQGAGNQPQHF.

V gene TRBV3-1 (or the pseudogene TRBV3-2) combines with J gene TRBJ2-3, with D uncertain. V was shortened by 0 bases and J by 6 bases, with 13 bases between the two germline ends. Germline CDR1 LGHDT, CDR2 YNNKEL (reference sequence). This CDR3 has 15 amino acids. CDR3 amino acids: CASSQDSIPADTQYF. DNA of the CDR3: TGTGCCAGCAGCCAAGATAGTATACCCGCGGATACGCAGTATTTT.

This rearrangement joins TRBV19 to TRBJ1-4; the D gene is possibly TRBD1 (5 bases). This CDR3 is built from 13 residues. V lost 4 bases to trimming and J lost 6 bases, with 9 bases between them. Germline V gives CDR1 LNHDA, CDR2 SQIVND (reference sequence). The CDR3 DNA sequence: TGTGCCAGTAGTACAGGGTTTGATGAAAAACTGTTTTTT. The encoded protein is CASSTGFDEKLFF.

This sequence joins TRBV7-9 and TRBJ2-1, with TRBD1 matching 8 bases. V gave up 4 bases and J gave up 0 bases; unmatched junction bases: 11. Per germline, CDR1 SEHNR and CDR2 FQNEAQ (reference sequence). The CDR3 is 18 amino acids. Here the CDR3 reads CASSYGTGDRYSYNEQFF. CDR3 nucleotides: TGTGCCAGCAGCTACGGGACCGGGGACAGGTACTCCTACAATGAGCAGTTCTTC.

J is TRBJ2-5 and V is TRBV2; TRBD2 is a possible D gene (6 bases). The CDR3 loop spans 13 amino acids. The germline gives CDR1 SNHLY, CDR2 FYNNEI. Trimming shortened V by 6 bases and J by 0 bases, and 8 bases separated the two germline ends. The CDR3 DNA is TGTGCCAGCAGGGGGGGATACCAAGAGACCCAGTACTTC. Translating it yields CASRGGYQETQYF.

This chain links TRBV25-1 with TRBJ2-7; the D gene is possibly TRBD2 (7 bases). From germline, CDR1 is MGHDK and CDR2 SYGVNS. This CDR3 has 16 amino acids. V was shortened by 3 bases and J by 3 bases, with 18 bases between the two germline ends. This CDR3 reads CASSDRGRGGDYEQYF. CDR3 DNA sequence: TGTGCCAGCAGTGACAGGGGCCGTGGGGGGGACTACGAGCAGTACTTC.

The chain carries TRBV12-3 or TRBV12-4 and TRBJ2-1; a possible D gene is TRBD1 (6 bases). The V gene lost 8 bases and the J gene lost 5 bases, with 10 bases spanning the gap. There are 12 residues in the CDR3. The chain's CDR3 is CASCYRDNEQFF. The DNA for the CDR3 is TGTGCCAGCTGCTACAGGGACAATGAGCAGTTCTTC.

The rearrangement joins TRBV5-4 to TRBJ2-7; 11 positions agree with TRBD1. J lost 5 bases, V lost 6 bases, and 7 bases had no gene match. Germline V CDR1 and CDR2: SGHNT, YYREEE (reference sequence). The CDR3 length is 14 residues. The CDR3 DNA reads as TGTGCCAGCACCCGCGGGACAGGGGGGAACGAGCAGTACTTC. This codes for CASTRGTGGNEQYF.

This clone was observed once. V is TRBV2 and J is TRBJ1-4; D might be TRBD1 (6 bases). Germline V gene sequence: CDR1 SNHLY, CDR2 FYNNEI. The V and J ends lost 3 bases and 11 bases respectively, with 22 bases between them. This CDR3 contains 16 residues. The CDR3 DNA reads as TGTGCCAGCAGTGATTTGGGGACCGACAGGAAGTGGAAACTGTTTTTT. It is translated as CASSDLGTDRKWKLFF.

This clone was found once. In DNA form, the CDR3 reads TGTGCCAGCAGTGAAGGCCCGGGACAGGGGGCTGGGCTGTTTTTT. Encoded protein: CASSEGPGQGAGLFF. This rearrangement joins TRBV2 to TRBJ1-4; 12 bases are a match to TRBD1. The CDR3 spans 15 residues. Germline V CDR1 and CDR2: SNHLY, FYNNEI. Losses at the gene ends were 1 base for V and 14 bases for J; bases not matched to a gene: 8.

CDR3 DNA sequence: TGCGCCAGCAGCCAAGCACCTGGCCCTGGACTTCGAAACACCATATATTTT. Translating gives CASSQAPGPGLRNTIYF. J is TRBJ1-3 and V is TRBV4-3; D not resolved. Trimming removed 1 base from V and 5 bases from J, with 18 bases in between. The CDR3 consists of 17 residues. CDR1 and CDR2 from the germline V gene are LGHNA and YSLEER.

CDR3 nucleotide sequence: TGTGCCAGTAGTATCTTAGGAGTCGGCACTGAAGCTTTCTTT. Translation: CASSILGVGTEAFF. V and J are TRBV19 and TRBJ1-1; D is undetermined. Trimming took 3 bases from V and 4 from J, leaving 12 bases between them. CDR3 size: 14 residues. Germline CDR1 and CDR2: LNHDA and SQIVND (reference sequence).

The chain couples TRBV5-1 to TRBJ1-2; 7 nucleotides align to TRBD1. After removal of 4 bases from V and 8 bases from J, the junction contained 8 bases not matched to a gene. This CDR3 has 13 residues. Looked up from germline, CDR1 is SGHRS and CDR2 is YFSETQ. CDR3 bases: TGCGCCAGCAGCCCTACGACAGGGAGCGGCTACACCTTC. Amino acid sequence: CASSPTTGSGYTF.

The V and J genes are TRBV5-1 and TRBJ1-1; no reliable D call. V was clipped by 0 bases and J by 1 base, with 13 bases between them. This CDR3 is 16 amino acids long. Germline V gene sequence: CDR1 SGHRS, CDR2 YFSETQ. DNA for the CDR3: TGCGCCAGCAGCTTGGCCGGGGTTGGGGAGAACACTGAAGCTTTCTTT. Residues: CASSLAGVGENTEAFF.

The chain recombines TRBV7-9 with TRBJ1-5, with TRBD1 as a possible D gene (5 bases). V was clipped by 5 bases and J by 1 base, with 9 bases between them. The CDR3 is 14 residues long. In germline, CDR1 is SEHNR, CDR2 FQNEAQ (reference sequence). The chain's CDR3 is CASSGAPSNQPQHF. In DNA, the CDR3 is TGTGCCAGCAGCGGGGCTCCGAGCAATCAGCCCCAGCATTTT. The variable domain in full, completed from reference TRBV7-9 and TRBJ1-5, reads DTGVSQNPRHKITKRGQNVTFRCDPISEHNRLYWYRQTLGQGPEFLTYFQNEAQLEKSRLLSDRFSAERPKGSFSTLEIQRTEQGDSAMYLCASSGAPSNQPQHFGDGTRLSIL.

The V and J genes are TRBV5-8 and TRBJ1-2, with a tentative D call TRBD1 (5 bases). This CDR3 is 17 amino acids long. V lost 3 bases to trimming and J lost 3 bases, with 21 bases between them. CDR1 is SGHTS, CDR2 YDEGEE, per germline. CDR3 in DNA: TGTGCCAGCAGCTCGGGGGTCGGACGGCGGCTGTACTATGGCTACACCTTC. Protein: CASSSGVGRRLYYGYTF.

This clone was seen just once. The gene calls are TRBV9 and TRBJ1-3; 7 nucleotides line up with TRBD1. Germline V gene sequence: CDR1 SGDLS, CDR2 YYNGEE. The CDR3 has 16 residues. Trimming cost V 4 bases and J 0 bases; bases outside gene matches: 7. The CDR3 sequence is CASSPRDRYSGNTIYF. The CDR3 nucleotides are TGTGCCAGCAGCCCCCGGGACAGATACTCTGGAAACACCATATATTTT.

V usage is TRBV4-1 and J usage is TRBJ2-7; tentative D call: TRBD1 (5 bases). CDR1 and CDR2 (germline): MGHRA, YSYEKL. V lost 2 bases and J lost 3, with 11 bases in between. CDR3 size: 14 residues. CDR3 loop: CASSQSADSYEQYF. The CDR3 nucleotides read TGCGCCAGCAGCCAATCCGCCGACAGCTACGAGCAGTACTTC.

This clone occurred once. The chain is built from TRBV11-2 and TRBJ1-6; the D is unclear. Germline V CDR1 and CDR2: SGHAT, FQNNGV. The CDR3 runs 13 residues. The ends were cut back, 6 bases at V and 15 bases at J, with 18 bases in the middle. Here the CDR3 DNA reads TGTGCCAGCAGTGGGGTAGGACTCCGAGACCTCCACTTT. As protein: CASSGVGLRDLHF.